The clone carrying this T cell receptor beta chain showed up just once. The antigen remains unidentified. The sample belongs to a study of cytotoxic CD8 clonotypes in ibrutinib-treated CLL. Assay used: immunoSEQ multiplex PCR; TCRdb lists only in-frame clones, some missing. This sample has about 85,000 clones, with 75% to 85% found just once. Findings and limits, study-wide: A rise in clonality was seen at ibrutinib response, and a fall back toward baseline was seen at progression. Against age-matched healthy donors, baseline clonality ran higher and tracked circulating CD8+ T-cell counts.

Germline CDR1 SEHNR, CDR2 FQNEAQ (reference sequence). With 1 base removed from V and 2 bases from J, the gap between germline ends came to 8 bases. The CDR3 is 15 residues long. The sequences come from PBMCs, collected after 12 months of ibrutinib treatment. This TCR came from a human donor with chronic lymphocytic leukemia. This rearrangement joins TRBV7-9 to TRBJ2-2; D is perhaps TRBD2 (5 bases). The CDR3 sequence is CASSLGTSNTGELFF. The DNA for the CDR3 is TGTGCCAGCAGCTTAGGGACTTCTAACACCGGGGAGCTGTTTTTT.